One sample yielded the 31 T cell receptor beta chains listed below, sequenced in a study of control samples from healthy donors and cancer patients. TCRdb keeps only in-frame clones here, not all; method: immunoSEQ multiplex PCR. The table includes about 410,000 clones, 80% to 95% detected once. Sequencing was done on a sample of PBMCs. These receptors were obtained from a man in his forties with head and neck cancer.

The chain combines TRBV28 with TRBJ1-2; no firm D call. The CDR3 runs 13 residues. Germline V gene data show CDR1 as MDHEN and CDR2 as SYDVKM. The V end lost 6 bases, the J end lost 6 bases, and 14 bases lay between the germline ends. The CDR3 spells CASSGVSSHGYTF. The DNA of the CDR3 is TGTGCCAGCAGCGGGGTCTCATCCCATGGCTACACCTTC.

The rearrangement links TRBV10-3 to TRBJ2-1; perhaps TRBD1 as D (5 bases). The CDR3 has 13 residues. V was clipped by 7 bases and J by 3 bases, with 10 bases between them. Germline lookup yields CDR1 ENHRY and CDR2 SYGVKD. The CDR3 here is CAIKGAVYNEQFF. CDR3 nucleotide sequence: TGTGCCATCAAAGGGGCCGTCTACAATGAGCAGTTCTTC.

The chain has TRBV28 and TRBJ2-1; 8 bases align to TRBD1. CDR3 length: 14 residues. The V and J ends lost 4 bases and 8 bases, in that order; junction bases with no gene match: 7. Per the germline V gene, CDR1 is MDHEN and CDR2 is SYDVKM. Written as DNA, the CDR3 is TGTGCCAGCAGTTGGGACAGGCTTGTCGATGAGCAGTTCTTC. This sequence encodes CASSWDRLVDEQFF. Based on the CDR3 plus reference TRBV28 and TRBJ2-1, the full variable domain is DVKVTQSSRYLVKRTGEKVFLECVQDMDHENMFWYRQDPGLGLRLIYFSYDVKMKEKGDIPEGYSVSREKKERFSLILESASTNQTSMYLCASSWDRLVDEQFFGPGTRLTVL.

The chain is built from TRBV19 and TRBJ2-2; 10 bases agree with TRBD1. V shed 9 bases and J 7 bases; nucleotides not matched to a gene: 5. The CDR3 runs to 13 residues. Per germline, CDR1 LNHDA and CDR2 SQIVND (reference sequence). CDR3 region: CASRDRGNGELFF. The CDR3 DNA is TGTGCCAGCCGGGACAGGGGTAACGGGGAGCTGTTTTTT.

The chain is built from TRBV5-5 and TRBJ1-1; D might be TRBD1 (6 bases). Germline V gene sequence: CDR1 SGHKS, CDR2 YYEKEE (reference sequence). V was pared by 4 bases and J by 6 bases, with 13 bases between. This CDR3 is built from 13 residues. The DNA for the CDR3 is TGTGCCAGCAGCCCGATTCCAGGGGCTGAAGCTTTCTTT. This gives the protein CASSPIPGAEAFF.

The chain carries TRBV28 and TRBJ1-2; 9 bases are a match to TRBD1. The CDR3 runs to 13 residues. Germline CDR1 reads MDHEN; CDR2 reads SYDVKM. V gave up 6 bases and J gave up 7 bases; unmatched junction bases: 6. The CDR3 DNA is TGTGCCAGCAGAGGGACAGGGCAACGTGGCTACACCTTC. Its protein product is CASRGTGQRGYTF.

This chain uses TRBV7-8 with TRBJ1-1; D is ambiguous. The V and J ends lost 3 bases and 1 base respectively, with 6 bases between them. Germline CDR1 reads SGHVS; CDR2 reads FQNEAQ. The CDR3 consists of 13 residues. CDR3 sequence: CASSFYANTEAFF. The CDR3 DNA follows: TGTGCCAGCAGCTTTTACGCGAACACTGAAGCTTTCTTT.

Remarks on this clone: The sample carries other DNA sequences with the same CDR3. The rearrangement joins TRBV12-3 or TRBV12-4 to TRBJ1-1; D unclear. V dropped 3 bases and J dropped 4 bases, with 3 bases sitting between them. The CDR3 has 11 residues. The DNA for the CDR3 is TGTGCCAGCAGTTTTGCCACTGAAGCTTTCTTT. This gives the protein CASSFATEAFF.

The rearrangement uses TRBV6-5 and TRBJ1-2; D perhaps matches TRBD1 (5 bases). This CDR3 region has 15 residues. The V and J ends lost 6 bases and 11 bases respectively, with 25 bases between them. Germline CDR1 is MNHEY and CDR2 is SVGAGI. The CDR3 bases are TGTGCCAGCAGCAGTTACGGGGGTCGGTTTAGCCGGTACACCTTC. Protein: CASSSYGGRFSRYTF.

The CDR3 DNA is TGTGCCAGCAGCGTAGCTATAAGGGGGCCGGAGGAGACCCAGTACTTC. Encoded protein: CASSVAIRGPEETQYF. The V and J genes are TRBV9 and TRBJ2-5; TRBD1 agrees at 7 bases. V lost 0 bases and J lost 5; bases outside the gene matches: 10. The CDR3 extends over 16 amino acids. The germline V gene has CDR1 SGDLS and CDR2 YYNGEE.

The rearrangement joins TRBV28 to TRBJ1-5; TRBD1 might be the D (6 bases). Trimming stripped 8 bases from V and 2 bases from J, with 19 bases between. This CDR3 contains 16 residues. Germline-derived CDR1 and CDR2 are MDHEN and SYDVKM. DNA for the CDR3: TGTGCCAGCCGCCCGAGGGGGGAGGTGGGCAATCAGCCCCAGCATTTT. Amino acid sequence: CASRPRGEVGNQPQHF.

The chain joins TRBV6-1 to TRBJ2-3, with 10 bases lining up with TRBD1. V trimming: 4 bases; J trimming: 10 bases; junction bases outside the gene matches: 23. Germline V gene lookup returns CDR1 MNHNS and CDR2 SASEGT. The CDR3 extends over 19 amino acids. The CDR3 is CASSGPGQGTPLLSRAQYF. The CDR3 nucleotides are TGTGCCAGCAGTGGACCGGGACAGGGGACGCCACTCCTCTCGAGGGCGCAGTATTTT.

V usage is TRBV7-8 and J usage is TRBJ2-7; possibly TRBD1 for D (6 bases). The V gene lost 3 bases and the J gene lost 4 bases, with 19 bases spanning the gap. From germline, CDR1 is SGHVS and CDR2 FQNEAQ. The CDR3 runs to 16 residues. The CDR3 DNA is TGTGCCAGCAGCTTCCGGGACAACGGCGATCCATACGAGCAGTACTTC. It yields the protein CASSFRDNGDPYEQYF.

This chain connects TRBV7-9 to TRBJ2-7; TRBD1 matches at 7 bases. Germline V gene sequence: CDR1 SEHNR, CDR2 FQNEAQ (reference sequence). The V gene end was trimmed by 8 bases and the J gene end by 0 bases; junction bases not matched to a gene: 4. CDR3 size: 13 residues. The CDR3 spells CASGQEVSYEQYF. DNA of the CDR3: TGTGCCAGCGGACAGGAGGTCTCCTACGAGCAGTACTTC. The full variable domain, in which reference TRBV7-9 and TRBJ2-7 provide the parts outside the CDR3, is DTGVSQNPRHKITKRGQNVTFRCDPISEHNRLYWYRQTLGQGPEFLTYFQNEAQLEKSRLLSDRFSAERPKGSFSTLEIQRTEQGDSAMYLCASGQEVSYEQYFGPGTRLTVT.

The chain joins TRBV27 to TRBJ1-2, with TRBD1 matching over 10 bases. The CDR3 sequence is 18 residues long. Germline values: CDR1 MNHEY, CDR2 SMNVEV (reference sequence). After removal of 6 bases from V and 4 bases from J, the junction contained 17 bases not matched to a gene. DNA of the CDR3: TGTGCCAGCAGGTCGACAGGGGGCGCGGGCTTGTCGGGCTATGGCTACACCTTC. Its protein is CASRSTGGAGLSGYGYTF.

CDR3: CASSLIPGIYNEQFF. CDR3 coding DNA: TGTGCCAGCAGCTTAATACCCGGGATATACAATGAGCAGTTCTTC. This chain uses TRBV7-9 with TRBJ2-1; TRBD2 is a possible D gene (5 bases). Trimming took off 2 bases at V and 4 bases at J, with 12 bases between the two ends. From germline, CDR1 is SEHNR and CDR2 FQNEAQ (reference sequence). CDR3 length equals 15 residues.

This chain links TRBV5-1 with TRBJ2-1; TRBD1 might be the D (6 bases). This CDR3 region has 13 residues. CDR1 is SGHRS, CDR2 YFSETQ, per germline. The V and J ends lost 5 bases and 8 bases respectively, with 14 bases between them. CDR3 region: CASSQTGFDEQFF. The DNA of the CDR3 is TGCGCCAGCAGTCAAACAGGGTTCGATGAGCAGTTCTTC.

This clone was picked up one time. V and J are TRBV12-5 and TRBJ2-1, with 12 bases lining up with TRBD2. This CDR3 comprises 14 residues. The V and J ends lost 6 bases and 10 bases, in that order; junction bases with no gene match: 7. Germline loops: CDR1 LGHNT, CDR2 FRNRAP. CDR3 amino acids: CASGARTSGTEQFF. In DNA form, the CDR3 reads TGTGCTAGTGGGGCCCGGACTAGCGGGACGGAGCAGTTCTTC. Using reference TRBV12-5 and TRBJ2-1 for the parts outside the CDR3, the full variable domain is DARVTQTPRHKVTEMGQEVTMRCQPILGHNTVFWYRQTMMQGLELLAYFRNRAPLDDSGMPKDRFSAEMPDATLATLKIQPSEPRDSAVYFCASGARTSGTEQFFGPGTRLTVL.

The chain carries TRBV9 and TRBJ1-4; TRBD1 is a possible D gene (5 bases). The CDR3 is 14 residues long. V lost 0 bases and J lost 2, with 5 bases in between. Germline values: CDR1 SGDLS, CDR2 YYNGEE. The CDR3, as DNA: TGTGCCAGCAGCGTAGAGGGGACTAATGAAAAACTGTTTTTT. It is translated as CASSVEGTNEKLFF.

The rearrangement links TRBV10-3 to TRBJ1-5; D perhaps matches TRBD1 (6 bases). The CDR3 totals 16 residues. The germline CDR1 and CDR2 sequences are ENHRY and SYGVKD. The V and J ends lost 3 bases and 7 bases respectively, with 19 bases between them. The CDR3 DNA reads TGTGCCATCAGTGAAGTAGAGGGGGGCGCGGGGCAGCCCCAGCATTTT. Encoded protein: CAISEVEGGAGQPQHF.

V and J are TRBV27 and TRBJ2-2; a weak D match, TRBD1 (5 bases). The CDR3 spans 13 residues. Per germline, CDR1 MNHEY and CDR2 SMNVEV (reference sequence). V lost 7 bases and J lost 5, with 11 bases in between. The DNA of the CDR3 is TGTGCCAGCACAAACAGGAGTACCGGGGAGCTGTTTTTT. Its translation is CASTNRSTGELFF.

The V call is TRBV2, the J call TRBJ2-1; no definite D call. Germline loops: CDR1 SNHLY, CDR2 FYNNEI. The length of the CDR3 is 13 residues. Trimming removed 1 base from V and 8 bases from J, with 9 bases in between. CDR3: CASSEGGFDEQFF. In nucleotides, the CDR3 is TGTGCCAGCAGTGAAGGAGGATTCGATGAGCAGTTCTTC.

For the CDR3, the DNA is TGTGCCAGCAGCCCATTCGCGGGCGGTAGCACAGATACGCAGTATTTT. As protein: CASSPFAGGSTDTQYF. The chain joins TRBV3-1 (or the pseudogene TRBV3-2) to TRBJ2-3; a possible D gene is TRBD2 (5 bases). Germline CDR1 and CDR2: LGHDT and YNNKEL (reference sequence). The CDR3 consists of 16 residues. V was shortened by 4 bases and J by 0 bases, with 14 bases between the two germline ends.

The sample holds one count of this clone. This sequence joins TRBV24-1 and TRBJ2-2, with TRBD1 identical over 11 bases. Looked up from germline, CDR1 is KGHDR and CDR2 is SFDVKD. The V gene end was trimmed by 3 bases and the J gene end by 3 bases; junction bases not matched to a gene: 2. The CDR3 extends over 16 amino acids. The CDR3 is CATSDPGQGDTGELFF. The CDR3 DNA reads TGTGCCACCAGTGATCCGGGACAGGGGGACACCGGGGAGCTGTTTTTT.

The chain joins TRBV21-1 to TRBJ2-3; the table's TRBD2 call for D was not verified on the DNA. TRBV21-1 is a pseudogene locus. The CDR3 is 21 residues long. The CDR3 nucleotides read TGTGCCAGCAGCCCCCTGTCTAGCGGGAGATCCCTCCGTTCGCCCACAGATACGCAGTATTTT. It codes for CASSPLSSGRSLRSPTDTQYF.

The V and J genes are TRBV6-2 or TRBV6-3 and TRBJ2-1; 9 nucleotides match TRBD1. There are 15 residues in the CDR3. Trimming at V came to 6 bases and at J to 7 bases, leaving 10 bases not matched to a gene. The germline V gene has CDR1 MNHEY and CDR2 SVGEGT. CDR3 nucleotides: TGTGCCAGCAGCCTCACAGGGGGCGGTTTTAATGAGCAGTTCTTC. It codes for CASSLTGGGFNEQFF.

This chain links TRBV28 with TRBJ1-1, with 8 bases identical to TRBD1. Germline CDR1 and CDR2: MDHEN and SYDVKM. V lost 8 bases and J lost 4; bases outside the gene matches: 9. This CDR3 has 14 residues. CDR3 in amino acids: CASPPQGEATEAFF. In nucleotides, the CDR3 is TGTGCCAGCCCCCCACAGGGGGAGGCCACTGAAGCTTTCTTT.

The CDR3 DNA follows: TGTGCCAGCAGCCCACGGATGGCCTACGAGCAGTACTTC. Its translation: CASSPRMAYEQYF. The chain couples TRBV7-2 to TRBJ2-7; D is uncertain. Germline loops: CDR1 SGHTA, CDR2 FQGNSA. The length of the CDR3 is 13 residues. V lost 5 bases to trimming and J lost 2 bases, with 10 bases between them.

The chain employs TRBV11-2 and TRBJ2-1, with D possibly TRBD2 on 6 matching bases. V shed 3 bases and J shed 3 bases, with 12 bases lying between them. The length of the CDR3 is 15 residues. Germline CDR1 is SGHAT and CDR2 is FQNNGV. The CDR3 bases are TGTGCCAGCAGCTTTGCGGGACGGGTCTACAATGAGCAGTTCTTC. It translates to CASSFAGRVYNEQFF.

V usage is TRBV30 and J usage is TRBJ2-1; 11 bases agree with TRBD2. J lost 3 bases, V lost 1 base, and 8 bases had no gene match. Germline values: CDR1 GTSNPN, CDR2 SVGIG (reference sequence). This CDR3 contains 17 residues. The CDR3 DNA reads TGTGCCTGGAGTGATATTCCGGGACTAGCGGACTACAATGAGCAGTTCTTC. This codes for CAWSDIPGLADYNEQFF.

The chain links TRBV7-2 to TRBJ2-3, with D possibly matching TRBD1 (5 bases). V lost 0 bases, J lost 1 base, and 11 bases lay in between. CDR3 length equals 16 residues. Per the germline V gene, CDR1 is SGHTA and CDR2 is FQGNSA. The CDR3 region has the DNA TGTGCCAGCAGCTTAGCCAGGGTCCCAGGCACAGATACGCAGTATTTT. Translating gives CASSLARVPGTDTQYF.